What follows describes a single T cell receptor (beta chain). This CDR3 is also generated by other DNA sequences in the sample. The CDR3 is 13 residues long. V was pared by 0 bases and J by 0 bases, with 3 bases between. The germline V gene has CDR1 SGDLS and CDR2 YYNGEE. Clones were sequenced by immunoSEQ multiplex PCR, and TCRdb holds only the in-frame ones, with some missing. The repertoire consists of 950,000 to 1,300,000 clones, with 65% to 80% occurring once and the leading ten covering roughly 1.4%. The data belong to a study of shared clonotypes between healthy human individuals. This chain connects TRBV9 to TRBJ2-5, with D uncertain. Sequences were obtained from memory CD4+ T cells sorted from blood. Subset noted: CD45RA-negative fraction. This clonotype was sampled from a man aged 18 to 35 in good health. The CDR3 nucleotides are TGTGCCAGCAGCGTAGGGAACCAAGAGACCCAGTACTTC. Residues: CASSVGNQETQYF. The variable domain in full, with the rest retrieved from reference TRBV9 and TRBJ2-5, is DSGVTQTPKHLITATGQRVTLRCSPRSGDLSVYWYQQSLDQGLQFLIQYYNGEERAKGNILERFSAQQFPDLHSELNLSSLELGDSALYFCASSVGNQETQYFGPGTRLLVL.